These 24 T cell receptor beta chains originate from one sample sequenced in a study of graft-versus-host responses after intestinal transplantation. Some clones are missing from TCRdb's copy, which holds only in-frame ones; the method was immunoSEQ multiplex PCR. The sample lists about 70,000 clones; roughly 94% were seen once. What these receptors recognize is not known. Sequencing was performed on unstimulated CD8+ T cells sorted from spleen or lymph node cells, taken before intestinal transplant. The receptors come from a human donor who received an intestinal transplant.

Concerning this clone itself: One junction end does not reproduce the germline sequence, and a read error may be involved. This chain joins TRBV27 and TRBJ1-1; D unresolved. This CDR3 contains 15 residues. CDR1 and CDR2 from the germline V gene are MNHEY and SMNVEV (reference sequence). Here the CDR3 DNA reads TGTGCCATCAGTTCGGTCATGAATCAGAACACTGAAGCTTTCTTT. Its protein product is CAISSVMNQNTEAFF.

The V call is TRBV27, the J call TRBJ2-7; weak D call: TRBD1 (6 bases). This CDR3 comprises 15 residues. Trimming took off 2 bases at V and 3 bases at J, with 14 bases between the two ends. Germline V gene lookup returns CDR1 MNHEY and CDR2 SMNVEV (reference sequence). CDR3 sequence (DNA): TGTGCCAGCAGTTTAATGGGGGCGGTCAACTACGAGCAGTACTTC. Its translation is CASSLMGAVNYEQYF.

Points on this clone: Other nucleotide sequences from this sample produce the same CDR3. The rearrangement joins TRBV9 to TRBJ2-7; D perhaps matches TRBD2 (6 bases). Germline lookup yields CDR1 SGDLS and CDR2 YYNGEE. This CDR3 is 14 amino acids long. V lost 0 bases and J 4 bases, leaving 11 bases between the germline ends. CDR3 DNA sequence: TGTGCCAGCAGCGTAGGAGGGAGGCCATACGAGCAGTACTTC. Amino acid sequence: CASSVGGRPYEQYF.

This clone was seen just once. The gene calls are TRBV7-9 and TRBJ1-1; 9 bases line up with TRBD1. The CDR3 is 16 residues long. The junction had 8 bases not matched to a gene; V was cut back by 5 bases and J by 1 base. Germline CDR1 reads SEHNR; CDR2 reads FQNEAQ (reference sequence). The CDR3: CASSPAQGAWNTEAFF. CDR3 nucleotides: TGTGCCAGCAGCCCAGCACAGGGGGCATGGAACACTGAAGCTTTCTTT.

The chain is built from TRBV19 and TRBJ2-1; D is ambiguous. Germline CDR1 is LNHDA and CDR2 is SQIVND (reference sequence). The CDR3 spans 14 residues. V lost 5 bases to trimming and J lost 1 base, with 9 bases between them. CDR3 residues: CASSVGWSYNEQFF. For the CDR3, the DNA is TGTGCCAGTAGTGTTGGCTGGTCCTACAATGAGCAGTTCTTC.

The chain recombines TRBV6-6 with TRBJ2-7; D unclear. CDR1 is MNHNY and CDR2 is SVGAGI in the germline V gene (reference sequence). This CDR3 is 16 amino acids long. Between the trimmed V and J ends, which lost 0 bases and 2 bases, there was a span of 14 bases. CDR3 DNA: TGTGCCAGCAGTTACTCGATGGGCCAGTGGGCCTACGAGCAGTACTTC. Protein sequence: CASSYSMGQWAYEQYF.

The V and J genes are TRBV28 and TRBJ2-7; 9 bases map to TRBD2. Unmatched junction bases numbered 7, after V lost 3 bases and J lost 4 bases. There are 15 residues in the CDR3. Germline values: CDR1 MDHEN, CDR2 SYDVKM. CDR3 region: CASSFLVAGVYEQYF. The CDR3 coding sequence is TGTGCCAGCAGTTTTTTGGTAGCGGGAGTGTACGAGCAGTACTTC.

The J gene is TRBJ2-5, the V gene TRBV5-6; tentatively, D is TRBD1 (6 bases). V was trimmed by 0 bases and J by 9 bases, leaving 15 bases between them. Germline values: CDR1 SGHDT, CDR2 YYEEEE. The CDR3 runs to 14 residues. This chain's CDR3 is CASSLGDTLWSQYF. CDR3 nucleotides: TGTGCCAGCAGCTTGGGGGACACCCTCTGGTCCCAGTACTTC.

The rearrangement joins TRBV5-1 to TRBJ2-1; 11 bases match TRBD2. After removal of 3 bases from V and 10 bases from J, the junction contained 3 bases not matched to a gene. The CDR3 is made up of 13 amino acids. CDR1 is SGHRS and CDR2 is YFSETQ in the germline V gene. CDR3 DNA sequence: TGCGCCAGCAGCTCCGGACTAGCGGGCGAGCAGTTCTTC. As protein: CASSSGLAGEQFF.

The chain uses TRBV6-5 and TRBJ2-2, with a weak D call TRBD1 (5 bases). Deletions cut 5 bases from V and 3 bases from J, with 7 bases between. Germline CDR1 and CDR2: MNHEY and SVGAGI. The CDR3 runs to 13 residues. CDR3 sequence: CASSEQDTGELFF. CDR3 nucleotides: TGTGCCAGCAGTGAACAGGACACCGGGGAGCTGTTTTTT.

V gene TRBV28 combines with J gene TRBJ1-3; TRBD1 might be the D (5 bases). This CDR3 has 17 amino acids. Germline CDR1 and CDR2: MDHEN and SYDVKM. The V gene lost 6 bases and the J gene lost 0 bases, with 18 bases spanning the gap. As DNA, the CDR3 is TGTGCCAGCAGCCCCGTCCCCCAGGGAGCCTCTGGAAACACCATATATTTT. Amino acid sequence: CASSPVPQGASGNTIYF.

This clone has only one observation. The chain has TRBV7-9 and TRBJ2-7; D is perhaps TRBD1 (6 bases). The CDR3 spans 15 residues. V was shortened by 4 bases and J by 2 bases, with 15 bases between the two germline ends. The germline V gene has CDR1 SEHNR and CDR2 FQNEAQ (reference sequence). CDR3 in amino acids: CASSSTNRATYEQYF. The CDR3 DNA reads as TGTGCCAGCAGCTCCACTAACAGGGCGACCTACGAGCAGTACTTC.

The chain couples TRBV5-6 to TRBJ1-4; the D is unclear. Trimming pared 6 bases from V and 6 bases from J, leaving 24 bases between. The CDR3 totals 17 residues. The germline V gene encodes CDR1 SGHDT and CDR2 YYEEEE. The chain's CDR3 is CASNKGLGLAGDEKLFF. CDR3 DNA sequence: TGTGCCAGCAATAAGGGCTTAGGGCTAGCCGGTGATGAAAAACTGTTTTTT.

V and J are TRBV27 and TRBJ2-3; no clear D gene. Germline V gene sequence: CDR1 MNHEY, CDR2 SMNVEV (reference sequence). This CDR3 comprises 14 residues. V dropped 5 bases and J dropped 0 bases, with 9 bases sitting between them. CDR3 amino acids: CASSSYSSTDTQYF. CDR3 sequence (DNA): TGTGCCAGCAGTAGCTACTCTAGCACAGATACGCAGTATTTT.

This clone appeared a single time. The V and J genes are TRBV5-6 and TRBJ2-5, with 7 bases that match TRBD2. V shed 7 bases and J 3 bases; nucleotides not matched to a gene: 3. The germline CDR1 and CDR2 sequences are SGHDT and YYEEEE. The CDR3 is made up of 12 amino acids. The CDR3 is CASGGGEETQYF. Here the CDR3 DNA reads TGTGCCAGCGGGGGAGGGGAAGAGACCCAGTACTTC. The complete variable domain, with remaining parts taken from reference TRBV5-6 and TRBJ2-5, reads DAGVTQSPTHLIKTRGQQVTLRCSPKSGHDTVSWYQQALGQGPQFIFQYYEEEERQRGNFPDRFSGHQFPNYSSELNVNALLLGDSALYLCASGGGEETQYFGPGTRLLVL.

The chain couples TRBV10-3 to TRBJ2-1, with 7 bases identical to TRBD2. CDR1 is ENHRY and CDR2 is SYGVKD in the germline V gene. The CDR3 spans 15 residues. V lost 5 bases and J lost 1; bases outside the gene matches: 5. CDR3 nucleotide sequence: TGTGCCATCAGTATCGGCGGGAGATCCTACAATGAGCAGTTCTTC. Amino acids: CAISIGGRSYNEQFF.

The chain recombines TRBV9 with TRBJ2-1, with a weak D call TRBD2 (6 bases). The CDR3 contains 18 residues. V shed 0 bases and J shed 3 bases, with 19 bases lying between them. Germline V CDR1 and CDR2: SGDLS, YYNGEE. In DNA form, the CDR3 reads TGTGCCAGCAGCGTAGAGGGCGTGCAGGGAGGCTTCTACAATGAGCAGTTCTTC. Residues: CASSVEGVQGGFYNEQFF.

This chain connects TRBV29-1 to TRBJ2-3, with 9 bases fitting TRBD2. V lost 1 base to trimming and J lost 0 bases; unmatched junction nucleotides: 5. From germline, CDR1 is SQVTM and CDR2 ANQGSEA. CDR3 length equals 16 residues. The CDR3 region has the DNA TGCAGCGTTGAAGGGCTAGCGGGACTTAGCACAGATACGCAGTATTTT. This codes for CSVEGLAGLSTDTQYF.

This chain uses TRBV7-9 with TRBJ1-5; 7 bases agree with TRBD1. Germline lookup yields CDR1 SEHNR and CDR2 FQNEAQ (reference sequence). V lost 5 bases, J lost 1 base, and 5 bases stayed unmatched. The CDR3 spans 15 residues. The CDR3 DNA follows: TGTGCCAGCAGCCCCATGACAGGGAGCAATCAGCCCCAGCATTTT. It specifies CASSPMTGSNQPQHF.

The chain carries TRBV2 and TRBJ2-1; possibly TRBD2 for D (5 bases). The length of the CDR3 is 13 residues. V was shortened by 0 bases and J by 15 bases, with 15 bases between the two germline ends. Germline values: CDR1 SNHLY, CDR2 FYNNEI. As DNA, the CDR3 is TGTGCCAGCAGTGAAGCGCTGGTTAGCGCTTGGTTCTTC. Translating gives CASSEALVSAWFF.

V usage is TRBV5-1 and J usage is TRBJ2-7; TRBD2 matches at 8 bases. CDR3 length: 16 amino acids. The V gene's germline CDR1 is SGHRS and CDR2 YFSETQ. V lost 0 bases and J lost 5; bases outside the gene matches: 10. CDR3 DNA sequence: TGCGCCAGCAGCTTGGGGTCGGGGGGGCCCCTCGACGAGCAGTACTTC. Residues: CASSLGSGGPLDEQYF. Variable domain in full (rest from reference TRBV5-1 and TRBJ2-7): KAGVTQTPRYLIKTRGQQVTLSCSPISGHRSVSWYQQTPGQGLQFLFEYFSETQRNKGNFPGRFSGRQFSNSRSEMNVSTLELGDSALYLCASSLGSGGPLDEQYFGPGTRLTVT.

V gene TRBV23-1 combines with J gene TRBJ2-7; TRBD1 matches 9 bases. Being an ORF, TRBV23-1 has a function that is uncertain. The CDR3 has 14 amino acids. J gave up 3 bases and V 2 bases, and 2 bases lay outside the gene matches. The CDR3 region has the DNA TGCGCCAGCAGTCAAGGGACAGGGATCTACGAGCAGTACTTC. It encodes CASSQGTGIYEQYF.

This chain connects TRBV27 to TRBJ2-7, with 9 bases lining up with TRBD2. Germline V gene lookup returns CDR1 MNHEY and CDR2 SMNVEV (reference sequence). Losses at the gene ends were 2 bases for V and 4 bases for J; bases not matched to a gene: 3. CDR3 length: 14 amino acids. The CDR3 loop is CASSLVTSGYEQYF. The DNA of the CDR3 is TGTGCCAGCAGTTTAGTGACTAGCGGATACGAGCAGTACTTC.

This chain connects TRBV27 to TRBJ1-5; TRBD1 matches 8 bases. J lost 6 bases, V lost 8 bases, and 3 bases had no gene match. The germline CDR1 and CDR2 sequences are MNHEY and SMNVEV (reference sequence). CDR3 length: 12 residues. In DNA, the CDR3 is TGTGCCAGCTCACAGGGGGGTCAGCCCCAGCATTTT. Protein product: CASSQGGQPQHF.